The rows below give T cell receptor beta chains drawn from one sample of a study of T cell repertoires in urothelial bladder cancer. Profiled with immunoSEQ multiplex PCR; TCRdb holds only in-frame clones, not every one. The data contain 9,500 to 13,000 clones, about two thirds of them seen just once; the ten biggest clones take up 6.5% to 8.5%. Sequencing was carried out using tumor-infiltrating cells from bladder cancer. All receptors come from a human donor with a benign inflammatory bladder lesion. Each CDR3 is given with its conserved first and last residue. A D gene is named only where the DNA matches it firmly. The size field is filled for only some rows; it gives once, few, many or a size class.

D gene	J gene	clone size	V gene	CDR3 protein	CDR3 DNA
.	TRBJ1-3	once	TRBV19	CASSIDRGSGNTIYF	TGTGCCAGTAGTATAGATCGGGGCTCTGGAAACACCATATATTTT
.	TRBJ2-4	.	TRBV6-6	CASRTTRGGGKNIQYF	TGTGCCAGCAGGACCACAAGGGGGGGAGGCAAAAACATTCAGTACTTC
.	TRBJ1-4	.	TRBV4-1	CASSPGVGEKLFF	TGCGCCAGCAGCCCAGGGGTTGGTGAAAAACTGTTTTTT
.	TRBJ1-2	.	TRBV6-1	CASNTGRYGYTF	TGTGCCAGCAATACAGGACGGTATGGCTACACCTTC
.	TRBJ1-6	.	TRBV2	CASSEASGAHNSPLHF	TGTGCCAGCAGTGAAGCCAGCGGGGCCCATAATTCACCCCTCCACTTT
.	TRBJ2-7	.	TRBV5-6	CASTKLQAGQYF	TGTGCCAGCACCAAGCTTCAAGCGGGGCAGTACTTC
.	TRBJ1-5	few	TRBV5-8	CASSSGLNQPQHF	TGTGCCAGCAGCTCGGGACTGAATCAGCCCCAGCATTTT
.	TRBJ1-5	.	TRBV7-2	CASSLVGPGANQPQHF	TGTGCCAGCAGCTTAGTAGGTCCGGGGGCGAATCAGCCCCAGCATTTT
TRBD2	TRBJ2-2	.	TRBV6-6	CASSPRTSGGIGELFF	TGTGCCAGCAGCCCCAGGACTAGCGGAGGTATCGGGGAGCTGTTTTTT
TRBD1	TRBJ1-6	few	TRBV7-8	CASSLGDRTPLHF	TGTGCCAGCAGCTTGGGGGACAGGACACCCCTCCACTTT
.	TRBJ1-4	.	TRBV4-2	CASSQAGEKLFF	TGTGCCAGCAGCCAAGCAGGGGAAAAACTGTTTTTT
TRBD1	TRBJ2-2	.	TRBV19	CASSYRGAVLSSWELFF	TGTGCCAGTTCCTACAGGGGCGCGGTTTTATCTTCCTGGGAGCTGTTTTTT
.	TRBJ1-2	.	TRBV6-1	CASSEAVSRELPGYTF	TGTGCCAGCAGTGAAGCGGTTAGCAGGGAGTTGCCTGGCTACACCTTC
.	TRBJ1-3	.	TRBV25-1	CASSDPGPRSGNTIYF	TGTGCCAGCAGTGACCCCGGGCCGAGGTCTGGAAACACCATATATTTT
TRBD1	TRBJ1-1	few	TRBV9	CASSAISQGVNTEAFF	TGTGCCAGCAGCGCAATAAGTCAGGGGGTGAACACTGAAGCTTTCTTT
TRBD1	TRBJ2-1	.	TRBV5-1	CASSLEGGAYNEQFF	TGCGCCAGCAGCTTGGAAGGGGGCGCATACAATGAGCAGTTCTTC
.	TRBJ2-6	.	TRBV5-1	CASSPLQVGSGANVLTF	TGCGCCAGCAGCCCCCTCCAGGTGGGCTCTGGGGCCAACGTCCTGACTTTC